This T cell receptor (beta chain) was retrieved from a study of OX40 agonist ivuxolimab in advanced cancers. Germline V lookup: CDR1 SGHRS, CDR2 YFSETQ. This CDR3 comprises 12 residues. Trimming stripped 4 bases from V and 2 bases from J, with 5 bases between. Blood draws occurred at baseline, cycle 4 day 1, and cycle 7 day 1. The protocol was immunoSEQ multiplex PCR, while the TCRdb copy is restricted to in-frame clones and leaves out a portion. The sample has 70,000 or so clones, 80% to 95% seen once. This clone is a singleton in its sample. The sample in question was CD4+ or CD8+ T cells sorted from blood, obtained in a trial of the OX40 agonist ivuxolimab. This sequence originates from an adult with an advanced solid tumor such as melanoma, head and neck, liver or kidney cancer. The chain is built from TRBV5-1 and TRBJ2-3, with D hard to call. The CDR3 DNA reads TGCGCCAGCAGCCCGACCACAGATACGCAGTATTTT. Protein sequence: CASSPTTDTQYF. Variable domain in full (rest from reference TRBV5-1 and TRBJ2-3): KAGVTQTPRYLIKTRGQQVTLSCSPISGHRSVSWYQQTPGQGLQFLFEYFSETQRNKGNFPGRFSGRQFSNSRSEMNVSTLELGDSALYLCASSPTTDTQYFGPGTRLTVL.